The clone carrying this T cell receptor beta chain was observed a single time. The source of the sample is a study of blood T cell repertoires in COVID-19. Study summary: Acute and convalescent COVID-19 specimens originated in the United States, Italy and Spain. From T cells, B-cell-depleted T cells, or PBMCs came the material, which was cDNA or gDNA.

Method: immunoSEQ multiplex PCR; TCRdb's copy keeps in-frame clones and lacks some. Of roughly 87,000 clones in the sample, approximately 92% are singletons; the top ten hold approximately 5.2%. The CDR3 has 11 amino acids. CDR1 is LGHDT, CDR2 YNNKEL, per germline (reference sequence). Trimming pared 3 bases from V and 6 bases from J, leaving 6 bases between. Sequencing used peripheral blood. This sequence originates from a woman of 80 years or more with active COVID-19. The gene calls are TRBV3-1 (or the pseudogene TRBV3-2) and TRBJ2-7; no clear D. CDR3 protein: CASSQRAEQYF. The CDR3 region has the DNA TGTGCCAGCAGCCAGCGAGCCGAGCAGTACTTC.